Below are 18 T cell receptor beta chains sequenced from a single sample in a study of blood T cell repertoires in COVID-19. Generated by immunoSEQ multiplex PCR, the TCRdb table keeps only in-frame clones and is missing some. This table holds some 280,000 clones, about 89% found once. Sequencing was performed on peripheral blood. The source is a woman in her 40s who had recovered from COVID-19.

The genes are TRBV2 and TRBJ2-7, with 7 bases identical to TRBD1. This CDR3 is 15 amino acids long. J gave up 3 bases and V 5 bases, and 10 bases lay outside the gene matches. From germline, CDR1 is SNHLY and CDR2 FYNNEI. CDR3 nucleotide sequence: TGTGCCAGCAGTTTGCTGACAGGGACCGACTACGAGCAGTACTTC. It encodes CASSLLTGTDYEQYF.

This clone has more than one count but fewer than ten. This sequence joins TRBV6-5 and TRBJ1-3; weak D call: TRBD1 (5 bases). The V end was cut by 6 bases, the J end by 4 bases, with 16 bases between. In germline, CDR1 is MNHEY, CDR2 SVGAGI. The CDR3 runs to 15 residues. CDR3 nucleotides: TGTGCCAGCAGCCCGATCGGGGGGACCGGAAACACCATATATTTT. Translating gives CASSPIGGTGNTIYF.

The chain couples TRBV5-1 to TRBJ1-6, with unresolved D. The CDR3 spans 14 residues. V shed 4 bases and J shed 9 bases, with 14 bases lying between them. Germline V gene lookup returns CDR1 SGHRS and CDR2 YFSETQ. CDR3 protein: CASSREFLVSPLHF. Here the CDR3 DNA reads TGCGCCAGCAGCCGAGAATTTTTGGTTTCACCCCTCCACTTT.

This sequence joins TRBV28 and TRBJ2-7; D is possibly TRBD2 (5 bases). The CDR3 loop spans 13 amino acids. The germline V and J ends were trimmed by 6 bases and 7 bases, with 16 bases remaining between them. The germline V gene has CDR1 MDHEN and CDR2 SYDVKM. CDR3 protein: CASRGDGVGEQYF. As DNA, the CDR3 is TGTGCCAGCAGGGGAGACGGTGTGGGGGAGCAGTACTTC.

V usage is TRBV24-1 and J usage is TRBJ2-1; D not resolved. Looked up from germline, CDR1 is KGHDR and CDR2 is SFDVKD. The ends were cut back, 2 bases at V and 0 bases at J, with 10 bases in the middle. This CDR3 comprises 16 residues. The CDR3 nucleotides read TGTGCCACCAGTGATTCCGGGTTTGGCTCCTACAATGAGCAGTTCTTC. It translates to CATSDSGFGSYNEQFF.

The chain is built from TRBV3-1 (or the pseudogene TRBV3-2) and TRBJ1-2, with 12 bases fitting TRBD1. From germline, CDR1 is LGHDT and CDR2 YNNKEL (reference sequence). This CDR3 comprises 16 residues. The junction had 10 bases not matched to a gene; V was cut back by 1 base and J by 10 bases. The CDR3 region has the DNA TGTGCCAGCAGCCAAGTGTTTGGGACAGGGGGCGCTGACTACACCTTC. The encoded protein is CASSQVFGTGGADYTF.

The chain carries TRBV2 and TRBJ2-3; 9 bases are shared with TRBD1. The CDR3 has 15 amino acids. Germline CDR1 reads SNHLY; CDR2 reads FYNNEI. V shed 0 bases and J 4 bases; nucleotides not matched to a gene: 2. The CDR3 DNA reads as TGTGCCAGCAGTGAAGCGAGACAGGGGGCAGATACGCAGTATTTT. Translation: CASSEARQGADTQYF.

The gene calls are TRBV6-5 and TRBJ1-5; unclear D gene. CDR1 and CDR2 (germline): MNHEY, SVGAGI. Between the trimmed V and J ends, which lost 4 bases and 8 bases, there was a span of 9 bases. The CDR3 runs to 12 residues. CDR3 amino acids: CASSSRGKPQHF. The CDR3 bases are TGTGCCAGCAGTTCCCGGGGTAAGCCCCAGCATTTT.

The gene calls are TRBV5-1 and TRBJ1-1; tentatively, D is TRBD1 (5 bases). Germline-derived CDR1 and CDR2 are SGHRS and YFSETQ. CDR3 size: 13 residues. Trimming removed 4 bases from V and 7 bases from J, with 14 bases in between. CDR3 nucleotide sequence: TGCGCCAGCAGCCCGGGACTGACCGGTGAAGCTTTCTTT. Translated, it gives CASSPGLTGEAFF. Full variable domain (rest looked up from reference TRBV5-1 and TRBJ1-1): KAGVTQTPRYLIKTRGQQVTLSCSPISGHRSVSWYQQTPGQGLQFLFEYFSETQRNKGNFPGRFSGRQFSNSRSEMNVSTLELGDSALYLCASSPGLTGEAFFGQGTRLTVV.

This chain uses TRBV30 with TRBJ1-4, with D unclear. Germline V gives CDR1 GTSNPN, CDR2 SVGIG (reference sequence). Trimming took 0 bases from V and 0 from J, leaving 11 bases between them. The CDR3 has 16 residues. In nucleotides, the CDR3 is TGTGCCTGGAGTGTACTTGAAGCGGCAACTAATGAAAAACTGTTTTTT. Residues: CAWSVLEAATNEKLFF.

The CDR3 spells CASSGRSGTSGDYEQYF. CDR3 nucleotides: TGTGCCAGCAGTGGCCGGAGTGGGACTAGCGGGGACTACGAGCAGTACTTC. The chain employs TRBV6-1 and TRBJ2-7, with 13 bases that match TRBD2. The CDR3 covers 17 residues. The ends lost 4 bases at V and 3 bases at J; junction bases unmatched: 9. Germline V gene data show CDR1 as MNHNS and CDR2 as SASEGT.

V usage is TRBV5-4 and J usage is TRBJ2-1, with 9 bases fitting TRBD2. The CDR3 totals 16 residues. The V gene's germline CDR1 is SGHNT and CDR2 YYREEE (reference sequence). V trimming: 0 bases; J trimming: 3 bases; junction bases outside the gene matches: 4. The CDR3 sequence is CASSLDSSGIYNEQFF. The CDR3 DNA is TGTGCCAGCAGCTTGGATTCTAGCGGGATCTACAATGAGCAGTTCTTC. Full variable domain (missing parts from reference TRBV5-4 and TRBJ2-1): ETGVTQSPTHLIKTRGQQVTLRCSSQSGHNTVSWYQQALGQGPQFIFQYYREEENGRGNFPPRFSGLQFPNYSSELNVNALELDDSALYLCASSLDSSGIYNEQFFGPGTRLTVL.

The J gene is TRBJ2-3, the V gene TRBV5-1; 8 bases line up with TRBD1. The CDR3 consists of 19 residues. Germline CDR1 reads SGHRS; CDR2 reads YFSETQ. V lost 5 bases to trimming and J lost 1 base; unmatched junction nucleotides: 18. This CDR3 is CASRRSGTGPRAGTDTQYF. The CDR3 DNA follows: TGCGCCAGCAGGCGGTCTGGGACAGGCCCCCGGGCGGGCACAGATACGCAGTATTTT.

This clone occurred a few times. CDR3 region: CASSPPGLANTGELFF. CDR3 nucleotide sequence: TGTGCCAGCAGCCCCCCGGGACTAGCGAACACCGGGGAGCTGTTTTTT. The chain recombines TRBV11-2 with TRBJ2-2; 8 bases fit TRBD2. Unmatched junction bases numbered 5, after V lost 5 bases and J lost 0 bases. The CDR3 spans 16 residues. Germline CDR1 reads SGHAT; CDR2 reads FQNNGV.

The V and J genes are TRBV5-4 and TRBJ2-2; D is unresolved. CDR1 is SGHNT and CDR2 is YYREEE in the germline V gene (reference sequence). The CDR3 contains 12 residues. Trimming took 3 bases from V and 2 from J, leaving 2 bases between them. This CDR3 reads CASSSNTGELFF. CDR3 DNA: TGTGCCAGCAGCTCAAACACCGGGGAGCTGTTTTTT.

The CDR3 loop is CASSLSRDAPTYEQYF. Written as DNA, the CDR3 is TGTGCCAGCAGTTTATCCAGGGATGCACCAACCTACGAGCAGTACTTC. This chain links TRBV27 with TRBJ2-7; perhaps TRBD1 as D (5 bases). CDR3 length: 16 residues. Trimming cost V 0 bases and J 2 bases, with 14 bases left between them. Germline-derived CDR1 and CDR2 are MNHEY and SMNVEV (reference sequence).

The chain couples TRBV21-1 to TRBJ1-2; the table calls TRBD1, which could not be checked here. TRBV21-1 is a recognized pseudogene. This CDR3 is built from 13 residues. In nucleotides, the CDR3 is TGTGCCAGATTCAAGGACAGCGCCTATGGCTACACCTTC. Translation gives CARFKDSAYGYTF.

CDR3 sequence (DNA): TGTGCCAGCAGCCTTGATTTAGGGACAGTCAACTATGGCTACACCTTC. This sequence encodes CASSLDLGTVNYGYTF. The chain combines TRBV3-1 (or the pseudogene TRBV3-2) with TRBJ1-2; 7 bases map to TRBD1. The V gene's germline CDR1 is LGHDT and CDR2 YNNKEL (reference sequence). J was trimmed by 2 bases and V by 4 bases; bases with no gene match: 10. This CDR3 contains 16 residues.